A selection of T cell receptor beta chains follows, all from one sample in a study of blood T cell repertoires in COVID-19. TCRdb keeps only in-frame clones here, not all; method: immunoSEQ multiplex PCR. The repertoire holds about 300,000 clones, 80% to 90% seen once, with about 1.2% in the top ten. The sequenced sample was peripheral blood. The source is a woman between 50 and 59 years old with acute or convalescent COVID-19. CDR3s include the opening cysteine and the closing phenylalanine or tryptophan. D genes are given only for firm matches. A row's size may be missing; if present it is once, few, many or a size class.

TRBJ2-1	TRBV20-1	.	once	TGCACCGGGACTTCCTACAATGAGCAGTTCTTC	CTGTSYNEQFF
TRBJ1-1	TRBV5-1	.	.	TGCGCCAGCAGCTTGTTTCGCGGGCAAGGGATGAACACTGAAGCTTTCTTT	CASSLFRGQGMNTEAFF
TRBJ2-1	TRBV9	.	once	TGTGCCAGCAGCGTAGACCCTAGTCCGAATGAGCAGTTCTTC	CASSVDPSPNEQFF
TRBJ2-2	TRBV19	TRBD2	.	TGTGCCAGTAGTCCCAGGACTAGCGGGAGGGCGAACACCGGGGAGCTGTTTTTT	CASSPRTSGRANTGELFF
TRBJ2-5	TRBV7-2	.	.	TGTGCCAGCAGCTTAGTCCGGGACCAAGAGACCCAGTACTTC	CASSLVRDQETQYF
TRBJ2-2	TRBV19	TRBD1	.	TGTGCCAGTACCGGACAGGGGGGCGGGGAGCTGTTTTTT	CASTGQGGGELFF
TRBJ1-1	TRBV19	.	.	TGTGCCAGTAATGACAGGATGAACACTGAAGCTTTCTTT	CASNDRMNTEAFF
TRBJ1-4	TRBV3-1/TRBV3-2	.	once	TGTGCCAGCAGGGCCAATGAAAAACTGTTTTTT	CASRANEKLFF
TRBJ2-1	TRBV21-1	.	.	TGTGCCAGCGCAGGGACTAGCAGTCCCTACAATGAGCAGTTCTTC	CASAGTSSPYNEQFF
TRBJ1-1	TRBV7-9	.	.	.	CASSFGQGATETFF
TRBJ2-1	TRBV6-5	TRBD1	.	TGTGCCAGCAGTTACTCGGGGACAGCCTACAATGAGCAGTTCTTC	CASSYSGTAYNEQFF
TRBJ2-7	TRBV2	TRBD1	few	TGTGCCAGCAGTGTCTCCGGGACAGGGGTCTACGAGCAGTACTTC	CASSVSGTGVYEQYF
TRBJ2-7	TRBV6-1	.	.	TGTGCCAGCAGTGAAGGGGCCGGGACTTTTCTTTACGAGCAGTACTTC	CASSEGAGTFLYEQYF
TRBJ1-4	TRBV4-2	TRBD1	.	TGTGCCAGCAGCCCAATGCCCGGACAGGCAACTAATGAAAAACTGTTTTTT	CASSPMPGQATNEKLFF
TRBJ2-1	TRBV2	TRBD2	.	TGTGCCAGCAGTCTAGCGGGGGGCCAGTACAATGAGCAGTTCTTC	CASSLAGGQYNEQFF
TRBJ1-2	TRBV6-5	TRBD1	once	TGTGCCAGCAGATGGGACAGGAGTTATGGCTACACCTTC	CASRWDRSYGYTF
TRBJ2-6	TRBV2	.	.	TGTGCCAGCAGTTTCTACAGGGCCGGGGCCAACGTCCTGACTTTC	CASSFYRAGANVLTF
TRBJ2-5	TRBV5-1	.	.	TGCGCCAGCAGCTTTTACGGGGAGACCCAGTACTTC	CASSFYGETQYF
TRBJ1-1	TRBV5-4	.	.	TGTGCCAGCAGCTTGATATTCGGCGGGAACACTGAAGCTTTCTTT	CASSLIFGGNTEAFF
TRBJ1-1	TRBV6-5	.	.	TGTGCCAGCAGTTTTCAGGGATGGGGCACTGAAGCTTTCTTT	CASSFQGWGTEAFF
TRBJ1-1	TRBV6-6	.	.	TGTGCCAGCAGTTACGTGGGGGAGGGCACTGAAGCTTTCTTT	CASSYVGEGTEAFF
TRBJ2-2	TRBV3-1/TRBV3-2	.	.	TGTGCCAGCAGCCAAGGACTGGAGGCCGGGGAGCTGTTTTTT	CASSQGLEAGELFF
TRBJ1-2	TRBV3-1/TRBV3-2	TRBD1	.	TGTGCCAGCAGCCTGGACAGGGTAGGTCGGAGCTACACCTTC	CASSLDRVGRSYTF
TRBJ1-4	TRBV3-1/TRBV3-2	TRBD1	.	TGTGCCAGCAGTCTCGGGACAGGGGGCGAAAAACTGTTTTTT	CASSLGTGGEKLFF
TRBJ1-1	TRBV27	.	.	TGTGCCAGCAGTTTGGTCATCGGGAGTTACACTGAAGCTTTCTTT	CASSLVIGSYTEAFF
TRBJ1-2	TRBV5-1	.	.	TGCGCCAGTAGCTTGGTCGGACAGCTCTATGGCTACACCTTC	CASSLVGQLYGYTF
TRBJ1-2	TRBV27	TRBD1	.	TGTGCCAGCAGTCCTGGACAGGACCGGGGTTATGGCTACACCTTC	CASSPGQDRGYGYTF
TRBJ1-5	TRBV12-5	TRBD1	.	TGTGCTAGTGGTGGGACAGGGCAACAGCCCCAGCATTTT	CASGGTGQQPQHF
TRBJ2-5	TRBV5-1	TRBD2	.	TGCGCCAGCAGACCCGGGACTACTGGGGAGACCCAGTACTTC	CASRPGTTGETQYF
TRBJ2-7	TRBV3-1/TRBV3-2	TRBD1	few	TGTGCCAGCAGCCAGACCGGGACAGGGTCGAACGAGCAGTACTTC	CASSQTGTGSNEQYF
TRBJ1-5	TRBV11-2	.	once	TGTGCCAGCAGCCTCGTCGGGGGGGGCAATCAGCCCCAGCATTTT	CASSLVGGGNQPQHF
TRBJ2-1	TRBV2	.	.	TGTGCCAGCAGTGAGGGCAGATACAATGAGCAGTTCTTC	CASSEGRYNEQFF
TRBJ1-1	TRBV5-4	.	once	TGTGCCAGCAGCTTGCGGTTGGCAGGGGACGTGAACACTGAAGCTTTCTTT	CASSLRLAGDVNTEAFF
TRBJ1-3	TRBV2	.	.	TGTGCCAGCAGTGAATCAGGACTCTCTGGAAACACCATATATTTT	CASSESGLSGNTIYF
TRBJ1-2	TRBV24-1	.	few	TGTGCCACCAGTGATCGCGGACAAACCTACTATGGCTACACCTTC	CATSDRGQTYYGYTF
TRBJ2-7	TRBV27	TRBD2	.	TGTGCCAGCAGCACACTAGCGGGAATCCTCTACGAGCAGTACTTC	CASSTLAGILYEQYF
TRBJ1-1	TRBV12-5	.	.	TGTGCTAGTGGTTCCCCCAGCGTAGCCCTATGGACTGAAGCTTTCTTT	CASGSPSVALWTEAFF
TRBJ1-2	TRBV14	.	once	TGTGCCAGCAGCCCAAGGGTAGGGGATGGCTACACCTTC	CASSPRVGDGYTF
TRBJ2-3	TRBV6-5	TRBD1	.	TGTGCCAGCAGTCGGACAGGGGGTTCGGCAGATACGCAGTATTTT	CASSRTGGSADTQYF
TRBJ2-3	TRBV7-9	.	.	TGTGCCAGCAGCTTAAGAGGGGACATCACAGATACGCAGTATTTT	CASSLRGDITDTQYF
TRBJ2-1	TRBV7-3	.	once	TGTGCCAGCAGCAAACTAGAAGAGCAGTTCTTC	CASSKLEEQFF
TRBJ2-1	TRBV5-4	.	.	TGTGCCAGCAGCTTGAAGACTCCTTCCTACAATGAGCAGTTCTTC	CASSLKTPSYNEQFF
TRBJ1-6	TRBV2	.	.	TGTGCCAGCGGGGGAGGGAGCTCCTATAATTCACCCCTCCACTTT	CASGGGSSYNSPLHF
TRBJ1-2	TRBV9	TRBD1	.	TGTGCCAGCAGCGCCGGGACAGGGGCCGCCTATGGCTACACCTTC	CASSAGTGAAYGYTF
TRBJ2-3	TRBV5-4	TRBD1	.	TGTGCCAGCAGCCCGAAAGGGGGCCTCACAGATACGCAGTATTTT	CASSPKGGLTDTQYF
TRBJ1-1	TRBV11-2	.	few	TGTGCCAGCAGCTACGTCTGGGCAGCGGGGAACACTGAAGCTTTCTTT	CASSYVWAAGNTEAFF
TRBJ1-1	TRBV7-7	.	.	TGTGCCAGCAGTATGAAGGGGGAAAACACTGAAGCTTTCTTT	CASSMKGENTEAFF
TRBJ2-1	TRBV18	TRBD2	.	TGTGCCAGCTCACCGAATCCTAGCGGGTCTTACAATGAGCAGTTCTTC	CASSPNPSGSYNEQFF
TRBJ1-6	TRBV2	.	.	TGTGCCAGCACGTACAACTCACCCCTCCACTTT	CASTYNSPLHF
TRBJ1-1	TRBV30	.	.	TGTGCCTGGAGTGTAGGGGAAGGAGGGGCTTTCTTT	CAWSVGEGGAFF